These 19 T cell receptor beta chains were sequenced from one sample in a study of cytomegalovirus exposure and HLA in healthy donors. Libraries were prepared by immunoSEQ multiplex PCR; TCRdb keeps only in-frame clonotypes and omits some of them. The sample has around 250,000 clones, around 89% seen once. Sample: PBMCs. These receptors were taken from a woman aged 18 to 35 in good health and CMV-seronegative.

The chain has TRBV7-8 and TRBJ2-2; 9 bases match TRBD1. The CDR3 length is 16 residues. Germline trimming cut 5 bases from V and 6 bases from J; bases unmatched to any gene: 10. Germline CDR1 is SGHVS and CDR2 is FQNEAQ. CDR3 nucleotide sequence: TGTGCCAGCAGCACGATAGGGGGACAGGGATCCGGGGAGCTGTTTTTT. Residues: CASSTIGGQGSGELFF.

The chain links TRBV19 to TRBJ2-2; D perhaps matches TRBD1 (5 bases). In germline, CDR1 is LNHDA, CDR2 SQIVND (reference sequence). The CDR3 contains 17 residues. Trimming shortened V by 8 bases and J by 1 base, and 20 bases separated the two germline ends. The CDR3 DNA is TGTGCCAGTCGTGACCGTAGGACATCTCGGAACACCGGGGAGCTGTTTTTT. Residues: CASRDRRTSRNTGELFF.

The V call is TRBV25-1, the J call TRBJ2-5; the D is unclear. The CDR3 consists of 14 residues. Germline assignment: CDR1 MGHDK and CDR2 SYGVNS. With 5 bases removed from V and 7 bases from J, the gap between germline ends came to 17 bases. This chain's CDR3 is CASSTSIGGGTQYF. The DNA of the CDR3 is TGTGCCAGCAGTACTTCTATCGGCGGCGGGACCCAGTACTTC.

In DNA, the CDR3 is TGTGCCAGCAGCTTTGAAAGGACTAGCGGGGGAGAAGAGACCCAGTACTTC. Its protein product is CASSFERTSGGEETQYF. The chain combines TRBV5-4 with TRBJ2-5, with TRBD2 matching over 13 bases. Trimming cost V 2 bases and J 3 bases; bases outside gene matches: 7. Germline CDR1 and CDR2: SGHNT and YYREEE (reference sequence). There are 17 residues in the CDR3.

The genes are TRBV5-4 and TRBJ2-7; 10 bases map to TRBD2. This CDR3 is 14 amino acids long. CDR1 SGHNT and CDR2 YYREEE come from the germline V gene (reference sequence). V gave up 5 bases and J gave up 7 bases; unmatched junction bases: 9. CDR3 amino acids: CASRSSGGSLEQYF. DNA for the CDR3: TGTGCCAGCAGATCTAGCGGGGGATCCCTGGAGCAGTACTTC.

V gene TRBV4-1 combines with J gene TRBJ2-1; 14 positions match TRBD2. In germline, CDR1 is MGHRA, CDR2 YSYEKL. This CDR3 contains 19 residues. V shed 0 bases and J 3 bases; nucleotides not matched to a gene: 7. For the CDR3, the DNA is TGCGCCAGCAGCCAAGACCCGGGACTAGCGGGGGCAAACTACAATGAGCAGTTCTTC. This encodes CASSQDPGLAGANYNEQFF.

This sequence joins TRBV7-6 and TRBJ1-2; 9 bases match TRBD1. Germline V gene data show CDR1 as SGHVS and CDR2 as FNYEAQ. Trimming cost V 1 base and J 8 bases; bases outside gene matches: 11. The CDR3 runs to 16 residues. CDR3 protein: CASSLEQGAPGRGYTF. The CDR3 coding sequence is TGTGCCAGCAGCTTAGAACAGGGGGCCCCGGGGAGGGGCTACACCTTC. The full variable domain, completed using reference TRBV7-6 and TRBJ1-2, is GAGVSQSPRYKVTKRGQDVALRCDPISGHVSLYWYRQALGQGPEFLTYFNYEAQQDKSGLPNDRFSAERPEGSISTLTIQRTEQRDSAMYRCASSLEQGAPGRGYTFGSGTRLTVV.

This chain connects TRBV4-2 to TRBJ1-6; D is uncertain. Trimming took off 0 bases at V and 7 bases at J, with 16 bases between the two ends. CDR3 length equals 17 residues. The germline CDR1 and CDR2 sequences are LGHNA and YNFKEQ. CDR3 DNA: TGTGCCAGCAGCCAAGAGTTAGTGGTATCCGGGAATTCACCCCTCCACTTT. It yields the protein CASSQELVVSGNSPLHF.

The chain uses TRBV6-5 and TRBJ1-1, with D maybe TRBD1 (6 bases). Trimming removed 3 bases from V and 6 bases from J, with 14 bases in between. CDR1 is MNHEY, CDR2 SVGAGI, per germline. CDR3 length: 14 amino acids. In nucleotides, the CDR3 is TGTGCCAGCAGTTATCTAACAGGGACCGCTGAAGCTTTCTTT. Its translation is CASSYLTGTAEAFF.

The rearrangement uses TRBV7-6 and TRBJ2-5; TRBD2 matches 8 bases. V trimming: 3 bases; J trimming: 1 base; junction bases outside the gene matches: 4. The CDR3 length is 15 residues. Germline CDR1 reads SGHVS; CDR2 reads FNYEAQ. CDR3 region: CASSFSLAGQETQYF. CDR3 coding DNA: TGTGCCAGCAGCTTTTCCCTAGCGGGCCAAGAGACCCAGTACTTC.

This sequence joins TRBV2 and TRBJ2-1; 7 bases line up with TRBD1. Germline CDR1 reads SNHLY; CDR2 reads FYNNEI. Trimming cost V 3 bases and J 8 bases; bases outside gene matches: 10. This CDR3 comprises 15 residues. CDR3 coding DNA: TGTGCCAGCAGTGAGTGGGGACAGCTCGGGGATGAGCAGTTCTTC. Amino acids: CASSEWGQLGDEQFF.

The CDR3 sequence is CASRVRGFEKLFF. The CDR3, as DNA: TGTGCCAGCCGAGTTCGGGGGTTCGAAAAACTGTTTTTT. The rearrangement links TRBV28 to TRBJ1-4, with a weak D call TRBD1 (5 bases). The germline V and J ends were trimmed by 8 bases and 8 bases, with 15 bases remaining between them. Germline assignment: CDR1 MDHEN and CDR2 SYDVKM. There are 13 residues in the CDR3.

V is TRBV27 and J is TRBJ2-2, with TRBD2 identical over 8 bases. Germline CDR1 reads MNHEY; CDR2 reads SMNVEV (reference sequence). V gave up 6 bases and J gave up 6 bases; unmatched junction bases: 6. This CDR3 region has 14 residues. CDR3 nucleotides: TGTGCCAGCAGACCGGGGGGGCTCTCCGGGGAGCTGTTTTTT. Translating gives CASRPGGLSGELFF.

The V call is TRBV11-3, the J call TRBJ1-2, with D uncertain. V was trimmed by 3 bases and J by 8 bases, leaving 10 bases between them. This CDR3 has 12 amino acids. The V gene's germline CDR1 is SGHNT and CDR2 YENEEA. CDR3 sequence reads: CASSLAGEGYTF. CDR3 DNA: TGTGCCAGCAGCTTGGCCGGGGAAGGCTACACCTTC.

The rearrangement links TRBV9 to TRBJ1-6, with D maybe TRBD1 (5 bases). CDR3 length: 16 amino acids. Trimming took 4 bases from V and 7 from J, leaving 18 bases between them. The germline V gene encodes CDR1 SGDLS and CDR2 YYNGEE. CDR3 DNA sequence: TGTGCCAGCAGCCCCCGGGGGGTCAGGGTGAATTCACCCCTCCACTTT. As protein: CASSPRGVRVNSPLHF.

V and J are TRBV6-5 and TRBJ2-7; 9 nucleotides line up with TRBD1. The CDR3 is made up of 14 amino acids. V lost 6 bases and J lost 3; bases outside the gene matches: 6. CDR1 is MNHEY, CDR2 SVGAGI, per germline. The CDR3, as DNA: TGTGCCAGCAGAAGGGACAGGGAAGTCTACGAGCAGTACTTC. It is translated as CASRRDREVYEQYF.

The CDR3 here is CASRAGTGNSPLHF. In nucleotides, the CDR3 is TGTGCCAGCAGGGCCGGGACAGGGAATTCACCCCTCCACTTT. The V gene is TRBV28, the J gene TRBJ1-6, with 9 bases identical to TRBD1. Germline-derived CDR1 and CDR2 are MDHEN and SYDVKM. The CDR3 has 14 residues. The trim removed 6 bases at V and 7 bases at J, leaving 4 bases unmatched.

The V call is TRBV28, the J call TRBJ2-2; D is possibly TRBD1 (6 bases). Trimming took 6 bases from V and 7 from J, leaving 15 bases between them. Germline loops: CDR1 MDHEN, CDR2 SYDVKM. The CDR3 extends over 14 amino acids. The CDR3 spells CASRSQGYGGELFF. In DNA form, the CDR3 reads TGTGCCAGCAGGTCTCAGGGGTATGGCGGGGAGCTGTTTTTT.

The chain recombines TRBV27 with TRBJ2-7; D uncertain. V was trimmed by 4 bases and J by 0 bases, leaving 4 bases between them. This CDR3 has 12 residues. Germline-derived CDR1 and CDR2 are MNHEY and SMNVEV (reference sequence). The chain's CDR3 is CASSSNSYEQYF. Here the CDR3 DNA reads TGTGCCAGCAGTTCCAACTCCTACGAGCAGTACTTC.